The 26 T cell receptor beta chains below come from one sample, sequenced in a study of blood T cells in healthy people across ages. The use of a sample-barcoded 5' primer and a J-beta primer mix characterized a second PCR of roughly 6 to 11 cycles. TCRdb re-called the 5' RACE reads through MiXCR, storing one row per CDR3 protein. The profile covers 1.5 million to 2 million distinct CDR3 sequences, with about 50% appearing a single time and approximately 2.1% taken by the ten largest. Sequencing was done on a sample of blood. The receptors come from a woman aged 35 to 49 in good health.

The chain is built from TRBV28 and TRBJ1-1; D perhaps matches TRBD1 (5 bases). The germline V and J ends were trimmed by 1 base and 6 bases, with 12 bases remaining between them. CDR1 and CDR2 from the germline V gene are MDHEN and SYDVKM. This CDR3 contains 14 residues. The CDR3 nucleotides are TGTGCCAGCAGTTTATATGGGGGGAAGGCTGAAGCTTTCTTT. It is translated as CASSLYGGKAEAFF.

This sequence joins TRBV7-3 and TRBJ1-6; D not certain. Per the germline V gene, CDR1 is SGHTA and CDR2 is FQGTGA. The CDR3 extends over 14 amino acids. Trimming shortened V by 2 bases and J by 6 bases, and 8 bases separated the two germline ends. CDR3 sequence (DNA): TGTGCCAGCAGCTTAGAGGGAGGTAATTCACCCCTCCACTTT. This gives the protein CASSLEGGNSPLHF.

J is TRBJ1-2 and V is TRBV5-1; 8 bases match TRBD1. CDR3 length: 12 amino acids. CDR1 is SGHRS and CDR2 is YFSETQ in the germline V gene. The V and J ends lost 3 bases and 8 bases, in that order; junction bases with no gene match: 3. In nucleotides, the CDR3 is TGCGCCAGCAGCTCAGGGGGCACAGGCTACACCTTC. Translation: CASSSGGTGYTF. Combining the CDR3 with reference TRBV5-1 and TRBJ1-2 gives the whole variable domain KAGVTQTPRYLIKTRGQQVTLSCSPISGHRSVSWYQQTPGQGLQFLFEYFSETQRNKGNFPGRFSGRQFSNSRSEMNVSTLELGDSALYLCASSSGGTGYTFGSGTRLTVV.

This chain connects TRBV4-1 to TRBJ1-2, with TRBD1 identical over 7 bases. CDR3 length: 15 amino acids. V was clipped by 0 bases and J by 5 bases; unmatched bases: 6. The germline V gene encodes CDR1 MGHRA and CDR2 YSYEKL. The CDR3 spells CASSQEGQATYGYTF. CDR3 DNA: TGCGCCAGCAGCCAAGAAGGACAGGCTACATATGGCTACACCTTC.

The V and J genes are TRBV29-1 and TRBJ1-6, with D perhaps matching TRBD1 (5 bases). Looked up from germline, CDR1 is SQVTM and CDR2 is ANQGSEA. The CDR3 contains 13 residues. V was shortened by 4 bases and J by 9 bases, with 13 bases between the two germline ends. The CDR3 reads CSVGEGQGSPLHF. DNA of the CDR3: TGCAGCGTTGGGGAGGGTCAGGGTTCACCCCTCCACTTT. Supplemented by reference TRBV29-1 and TRBJ1-6, the full variable domain reads SAVISQKPSRDICQRGTSLTIQCQVDSQVTMMFWYRQQPGQSLTLIATANQGSEATYESGFVIDKFPISRPNLTFSTLTVSNMSPEDSSIYLCSVGEGQGSPLHFGNGTRLTVT.

The V and J genes are TRBV28 and TRBJ2-5, with D possibly TRBD2 on 5 matching bases. The CDR3 runs 13 residues. From germline, CDR1 is MDHEN and CDR2 SYDVKM. V lost 7 bases and J 0 bases, leaving 9 bases between the germline ends. Written as DNA, the CDR3 is TGTGCCAGCAACGAGGGAGACCAAGAGACCCAGTACTTC. Encoded protein: CASNEGDQETQYF. Complete variable domain (other parts from reference TRBV28 and TRBJ2-5): DVKVTQSSRYLVKRTGEKVFLECVQDMDHENMFWYRQDPGLGLRLIYFSYDVKMKEKGDIPEGYSVSREKKERFSLILESASTNQTSMYLCASNEGDQETQYFGPGTRLLVL.

This chain joins TRBV7-6 and TRBJ1-1; 7 bases line up with TRBD1. V was clipped by 4 bases and J by 5 bases; unmatched bases: 16. The CDR3 totals 17 residues. Germline CDR1 reads SGHVS; CDR2 reads FNYEAQ. The CDR3 sequence: CASSSGTELHKGTEAFF. In DNA, the CDR3 is TGTGCCAGCAGCTCAGGGACAGAGCTCCATAAAGGGACTGAAGCTTTCTTT.

This chain links TRBV7-9 with TRBJ2-3; maybe TRBD2 (6 bases). Germline CDR1 SEHNR, CDR2 FQNEAQ (reference sequence). V was pared by 4 bases and J by 0 bases, with 20 bases between. The CDR3 has 18 residues. The CDR3 protein is CASSSPTGAGTSTDTQYF. As DNA, the CDR3 is TGTGCCAGCAGCTCCCCCACCGGTGCGGGGACTAGCACAGATACGCAGTATTTT.

The sample holds a few counts of this clonotype. CDR3 sequence reads: CASSLERGPDTDTQYF. CDR3 DNA: TGTGCCAGCAGTTTAGAGAGGGGACCAGACACAGATACGCAGTATTTT. This chain links TRBV12-3 or TRBV12-4 with TRBJ2-3; D is tentatively TRBD1 or TRBD2 (5 bases each). V was cut by 1 base and J by 2 bases, with 13 bases left in between. This CDR3 is built from 16 residues.

This clonotype was found many times. The rearrangement links TRBV4-1 to TRBJ2-4; perhaps TRBD1 as D (6 bases). Trimming took 0 bases from V and 2 from J, leaving 14 bases between them. Germline loops: CDR1 MGHRA, CDR2 YSYEKL. This CDR3 has 17 residues. The CDR3 coding sequence is TGCGCCAGCAGCCAAGACGTACAGGGTGGGACCAAAAACATTCAGTACTTC. Translation: CASSQDVQGGTKNIQYF.

This chain joins TRBV20-1 and TRBJ1-6, with TRBD1 matching over 7 bases. The CDR3 loop spans 13 amino acids. V trimming: 5 bases; J trimming: 7 bases; junction bases outside the gene matches: 5. Germline V gene lookup returns CDR1 DFQATT and CDR2 SNEGSKA (reference sequence). Here the CDR3 DNA reads TGCAGTGCTGTGACAGGGCAGAATTCACCCCTCCACTTT. Translated, it gives CSAVTGQNSPLHF.

This clonotype was counted between two and nine times. The chain combines TRBV12-3 or TRBV12-4 with TRBJ2-1; D remains ambiguous. The CDR3 contains 13 residues. Trimming cost V 7 bases and J 4 bases, with 11 bases left between them. This CDR3 reads CASTAVSYNEQFF. CDR3 DNA sequence: TGTGCCAGCACCGCCGTGTCTTACAATGAGCAGTTCTTC.

This clonotype was detected once. The chain links TRBV12-3 or TRBV12-4 to TRBJ2-4, with a weak D call TRBD2 (6 bases). The J call may be incorrect, as the DNA end agrees better with TRBJ2-7. This CDR3 region has 13 residues. The CDR3 is CASTGGVNNEQYF. CDR3 coding DNA: TGTGCCAGCACCGGAGGGGTAAACAACGAGCAGTACTTC.

In regard to this clonotype: A much more abundant neighbour one base away suggests this may be a read error. The chain joins TRBV2 to TRBJ2-7, with D possibly being TRBD2 (5 bases). V was pared by 6 bases and J by 0 bases, with 12 bases between. CDR3 length equals 14 residues. Germline CDR1 is SNHLY and CDR2 is FYNNEI. CDR3 loop: CASSTGIGSYEQYF. Written as DNA, the CDR3 is TGTGCCAGCAGCACCGGGATAGGCTCCTACGAGCAGTACTTC.

As concerns this clonotype: A much larger clone sits a single nucleotide away, making a read error possible. In nucleotides, the CDR3 is TGTGCCGGCAACAGAGGGTACCAAGAGACCCAGTACTTC. It yields the protein CAGNRGYQETQYF. V and J are TRBV7-2 and TRBJ2-5, with D possibly being TRBD2 (5 bases). V lost 11 bases, J lost 0 bases, and 13 bases lay in between. There are 13 residues in the CDR3. Germline lookup yields CDR1 SGHTA and CDR2 FQGNSA.

This clonotype was counted between two and nine times. The rearrangement joins TRBV7-2 to TRBJ2-3, with TRBD1 as a possible D gene (6 bases). V lost 1 base to trimming and J lost 2 bases, with 19 bases between them. The CDR3 runs to 18 residues. CDR1 SGHTA and CDR2 FQGNSA come from the germline V gene. The CDR3 loop reads CASSLVGASAKNTDTQYF. DNA of the CDR3: TGTGCCAGCAGCTTAGTGGGGGCCTCCGCAAAAAACACAGATACGCAGTATTTT.

This clonotype was recorded a few times. The chain uses TRBV29-1 and TRBJ2-7, with 7 bases that match TRBD2. Germline CDR1 reads SQVTM; CDR2 reads ANQGSEA. The trim removed 7 bases at V and 11 bases at J, leaving 11 bases unmatched. The CDR3 sequence is 11 residues long. In DNA, the CDR3 is TGCAGCGGGCTTATTGGGGGGGTTAAGTACTTC. Its protein is CSGLIGGVKYF.

As concerns this clonotype: An end of the junction differs from the germline gene, which may be a read error. V is TRBV4-3 and J is TRBJ1-5; no firm D call. There are 14 residues in the CDR3. Germline loops: CDR1 LGHNA, CDR2 YSLEER. In nucleotides, the CDR3 is TGCGCCAGCAACCAAGTCGCAGGCGATCAGCCCCAGCATTTT. It yields the protein CASNQVAGDQPQHF.

The chain couples TRBV5-1 to TRBJ2-7; D is possibly TRBD2 (5 bases). Deletions cut 3 bases from V and 2 bases from J, with 15 bases between. The CDR3 has 15 residues. The germline gives CDR1 SGHRS, CDR2 YFSETQ. This CDR3 reads CASSSGIGITYEQYF. The CDR3 coding sequence is TGCGCCAGCAGCTCGGGAATCGGCATAACCTACGAGCAGTACTTC.

The chain combines TRBV4-1 with TRBJ2-1, with D possibly matching TRBD2 (5 bases). The V gene's germline CDR1 is MGHRA and CDR2 YSYEKL. Trimming removed 0 bases from V and 0 bases from J, with 12 bases in between. The CDR3 sequence is 17 residues long. The CDR3 spells CASSQEGDTSSYNEQFF. The CDR3 DNA sequence: TGCGCCAGCAGCCAAGAGGGAGACACCAGCTCCTACAATGAGCAGTTCTTC.

The sample holds a few counts of this clonotype. The chain links TRBV18 to TRBJ1-4, with unresolved D. CDR1 and CDR2 (germline): KGHSH, LQKENI. The CDR3 length is 16 residues. Deletions cut 1 base from V and 0 bases from J, with 9 bases between. CDR3 sequence reads: CASSPQGQTTNEKLFF. The CDR3 DNA follows: TGTGCCAGCTCACCACAGGGCCAGACAACTAATGAAAAACTGTTTTTT.

This clonotype has a handful of counts. The chain has TRBV6-5 and TRBJ2-7, with D perhaps TRBD1 or TRBD2 (5 bases each). V lost 5 bases to trimming and J lost 5 bases, with 16 bases between them. Germline V gene sequence: CDR1 MNHEY, CDR2 SVGAGI. CDR3 length equals 14 residues. The CDR3 loop reads CASSPGTAPNEQYF. CDR3 coding DNA: TGTGCCAGCAGTCCCGGGACGGCCCCCAACGAGCAGTACTTC.

V and J are TRBV28 and TRBJ2-4, with TRBD2 identical over 11 bases. From germline, CDR1 is MDHEN and CDR2 SYDVKM. J lost 13 bases, V lost 8 bases, and 13 bases had no gene match. The CDR3 spans 14 residues. In DNA form, the CDR3 reads TGTGCCAGCTCCTCCGGGACTAGCGGCAAGGAGCAGTACTTC. It codes for CASSSGTSGKEQYF.

This clonotype was counted between two and nine times. The genes are TRBV20-1 and TRBJ1-5; D may be TRBD1 (6 bases). V gave up 5 bases and J gave up 3 bases, with 23 bases separating them. This CDR3 has 17 residues. The germline CDR1 and CDR2 sequences are DFQATT and SNEGSKA (reference sequence). The CDR3: CSAQKQGIRRDNQPQHF. CDR3 nucleotides: TGCAGTGCTCAAAAACAGGGAATTAGGAGGGACAATCAGCCCCAGCATTTT.

The rearrangement links TRBV20-1 to TRBJ1-2, with D unresolved. V gave up 6 bases and J gave up 6 bases, with 11 bases separating them. This CDR3 contains 11 residues. The V gene's germline CDR1 is DFQATT and CDR2 SNEGSKA (reference sequence). The CDR3 DNA follows: TGCAGTGCGGGAGGAAGGAATGGCTACACCTTC. Residues: CSAGGRNGYTF.

This sequence joins TRBV14 and TRBJ1-2; 9 positions match TRBD1. CDR3 length: 17 residues. V lost 1 base and J lost 3; bases outside the gene matches: 9. The germline V gene encodes CDR1 SGHDN and CDR2 FVKESK. The CDR3 protein is CASSQGLGQGLDYGYTF. Here the CDR3 DNA reads TGTGCCAGCAGCCAAGGCCTAGGACAGGGGCTTGACTATGGCTACACCTTC.